This section outlines one TCR beta chain sequence together with its context. This sample stems from a study of blood T cell repertoires in COVID-19. Study-level background: PBMCs, B-cell-depleted T cells, or T cells were the source of the cDNA or gDNA that made up the material.

How the authors handled the data: The authors estimated nucleated cell counts from reference gene primer amplification. Sequenced by immunoSEQ multiplex PCR; TCRdb stores in-frame clones only, minus some. V, J and clone size were drawn from that table, and D and trimming were deduced from the DNA. The sample contains under 300,000 clones, roughly nine tenths of which appear only once. The length of the CDR3 is 15 residues. CDR1 SEHNR and CDR2 FQNEAQ come from the germline V gene (reference sequence). The V and J ends lost 5 bases and 8 bases, in that order; junction bases with no gene match: 7. The V call is TRBV7-9, the J call TRBJ2-1; 12 bases line up with TRBD2. Sequencing was done on a sample of peripheral blood. This TCR was sampled from a man in his forties or fifties with acute or convalescent COVID-19. The CDR3: CASSPPLAGGHEQFF. As DNA, the CDR3 is TGTGCCAGCAGCCCCCCACTAGCGGGGGGCCATGAGCAGTTCTTC.